This T cell receptor (beta chain) appears in the sequencing data of a study of T-cell reconstitution after alpha-beta-depleted transplantation in children. The library targeted TCRbeta and was prepared with unique molecular identifiers. TCRdb re-analysed the PCR reads in MiXCR, keeping a single row per CDR3 protein. The table lists approximately 490,000 distinct CDR3 sequences, around an eighth of them singletons, with 4.5% to 6% in the top ten. V lost 6 bases and J 6 bases, leaving 21 bases between the germline ends. The CDR3 extends over 14 amino acids. The V gene's germline CDR1 is SQVTM and CDR2 ANQGSEA.

The TCR originated in a human donor who donated a stem cell graft to a child with combined immunodeficiency. The sample in question was PBMCs from the stem cell graft donor, obtained from the stem cell graft. The V call is TRBV29-1, the J call TRBJ2-7, with D perhaps TRBD1 or TRBD2 (6 bases each). CDR3 loop: CSVSLGGLGLEQYF. The CDR3 DNA reads as TGCAGCGTATCCCTAGGGGGGTTGGGGCTCGAGCAGTACTTC.